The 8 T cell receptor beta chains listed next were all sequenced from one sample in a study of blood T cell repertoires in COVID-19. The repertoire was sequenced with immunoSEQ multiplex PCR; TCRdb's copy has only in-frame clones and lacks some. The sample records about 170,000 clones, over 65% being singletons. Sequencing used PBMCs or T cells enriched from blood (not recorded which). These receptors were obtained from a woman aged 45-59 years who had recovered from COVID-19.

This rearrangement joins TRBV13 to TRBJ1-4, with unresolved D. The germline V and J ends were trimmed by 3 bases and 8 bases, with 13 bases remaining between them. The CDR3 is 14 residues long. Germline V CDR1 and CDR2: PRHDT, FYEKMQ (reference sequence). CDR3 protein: CASSFSRPREKLFF. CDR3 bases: TGTGCCAGCAGCTTCTCGCGCCCCCGGGAAAAACTGTTTTTT.

DNA of the CDR3: TGTGCCAGCAGTGGACAGAGTGGACAGCCCCAGCATTTT. It is translated as CASSGQSGQPQHF. The V call is TRBV12-3 or TRBV12-4, the J call TRBJ1-5, with a possible D match to TRBD1 (6 bases). Trimming pared 5 bases from V and 7 bases from J, leaving 12 bases between. The CDR3 contains 13 residues.

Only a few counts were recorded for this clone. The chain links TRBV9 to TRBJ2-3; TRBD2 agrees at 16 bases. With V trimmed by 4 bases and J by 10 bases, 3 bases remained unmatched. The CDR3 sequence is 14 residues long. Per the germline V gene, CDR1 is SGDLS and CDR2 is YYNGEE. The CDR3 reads CASSSGLAGGSQYF. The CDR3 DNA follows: TGTGCCAGCAGCTCGGGACTAGCGGGAGGGTCGCAGTATTTT.

The CDR3 DNA sequence: TGTGCCAGTAGCCATCAACAGGTGGTGAATCAGCCCCAGCATTTT. Translating gives CASSHQQVVNQPQHF. This chain connects TRBV19 to TRBJ1-5; weak D call: TRBD1 (5 bases). CDR3 length: 15 amino acids. In germline, CDR1 is LNHDA, CDR2 SQIVND (reference sequence). V lost 6 bases to trimming and J lost 4 bases, with 16 bases between them.

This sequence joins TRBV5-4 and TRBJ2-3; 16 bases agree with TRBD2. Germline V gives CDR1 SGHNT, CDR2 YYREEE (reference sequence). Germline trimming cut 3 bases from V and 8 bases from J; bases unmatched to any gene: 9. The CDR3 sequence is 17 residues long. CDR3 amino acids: CASSSMGTSGRAGTQYF. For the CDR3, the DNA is TGTGCCAGCAGCTCCATGGGGACTAGCGGGAGGGCGGGTACGCAGTATTTT. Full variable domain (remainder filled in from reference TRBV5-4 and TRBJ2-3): ETGVTQSPTHLIKTRGQQVTLRCSSQSGHNTVSWYQQALGQGPQFIFQYYREEENGRGNFPPRFSGLQFPNYSSELNVNALELDDSALYLCASSSMGTSGRAGTQYFGPGTRLTVL.

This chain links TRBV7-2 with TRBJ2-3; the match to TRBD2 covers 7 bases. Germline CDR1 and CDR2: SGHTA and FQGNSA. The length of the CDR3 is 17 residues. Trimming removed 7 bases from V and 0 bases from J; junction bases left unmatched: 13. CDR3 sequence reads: CASTSEVERGSTDTQYF. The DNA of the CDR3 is TGTGCCAGCACCTCCGAAGTGGAGCGGGGAAGCACAGATACGCAGTATTTT. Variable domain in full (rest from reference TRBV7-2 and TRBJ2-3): GAGVSQSPSNKVTEKGKDVELRCDPISGHTALYWYRQSLGQGLEFLIYFQGNSAPDKSGLPSDRFSAERTGGSVSTLTIQRTQQEDSAVYLCASTSEVERGSTDTQYFGPGTRLTVL.

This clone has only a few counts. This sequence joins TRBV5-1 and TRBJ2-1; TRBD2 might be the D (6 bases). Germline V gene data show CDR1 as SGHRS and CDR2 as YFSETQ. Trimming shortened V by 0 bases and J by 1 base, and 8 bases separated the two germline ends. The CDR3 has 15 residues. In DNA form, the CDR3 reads TGCGCCAGCAGCTTGGAGGCGGGATCCTACAATGAGCAGTTCTTC. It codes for CASSLEAGSYNEQFF.

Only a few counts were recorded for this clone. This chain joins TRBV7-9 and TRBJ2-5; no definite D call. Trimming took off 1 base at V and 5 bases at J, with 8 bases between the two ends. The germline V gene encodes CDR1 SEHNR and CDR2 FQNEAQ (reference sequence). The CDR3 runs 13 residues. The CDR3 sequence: CASSLVGRETQYF. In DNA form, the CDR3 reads TGTGCCAGCAGCTTAGTCGGTCGGGAGACCCAGTACTTC.